The 24 T cell receptor beta chains below were found in one sample sequenced in a study of T cells after yellow fever vaccination (dated by TCRdb to between 2017 and 2020). Libraries were made using 5' RACE. For sequencing, an Illumina NovaSeq 6000 was employed. TCRdb took the public reads, trimmed them with fastp at Q25, ran MiXCR for clone calling and kept in-frame beta chains. One record per CDR3 amino acid sequence lists the most common genes and DNA. The sample has 280,000 or so distinct CDR3 sequences on record, around 9.3% of them singletons. Of the sample, 3% to 4% falls within the top ten clones. In the paper's terms, the treatment or condition label means: live attenuated yellow fever vaccine strain. The sample in question was CD4+ T cells sorted from PBMCs, obtained 5 days after the yellow fever booster vaccination. The receptors originated from a man aged 18 to 35 who received the YFV17D yellow fever vaccine.

V usage is TRBV7-9 and J usage is TRBJ2-5; 10 bases align to TRBD1. This CDR3 contains 16 residues. Losses at the gene ends were 1 base for V and 5 bases for J; bases not matched to a gene: 7. Germline CDR1 and CDR2: SEHNR and FQNEAQ (reference sequence). CDR3 DNA sequence: TGTGCCAGCAGCTTAGACCGGGACAGGGGAGATGAGACCCAGTACTTC. Protein product: CASSLDRDRGDETQYF. Supplemented by reference TRBV7-9 and TRBJ2-5, the full variable domain reads DTGVSQNPRHKITKRGQNVTFRCDPISEHNRLYWYRQTLGQGPEFLTYFQNEAQLEKSRLLSDRFSAERPKGSFSTLEIQRTEQGDSAMYLCASSLDRDRGDETQYFGPGTRLLVL.

There are a few counts of this clonotype. V usage is TRBV2 and J usage is TRBJ1-5; D remains ambiguous. Per the germline V gene, CDR1 is SNHLY and CDR2 is FYNNEI. V was trimmed by 11 bases and J by 1 base, leaving 12 bases between them. CDR3 length: 13 residues. The chain's CDR3 is CAGRPSSNQPQHF. The CDR3 coding sequence is TGTGCCGGAAGACCGAGCAGCAATCAGCCCCAGCATTTT.

This clonotype was observed a few times. The genes are TRBV6-5 and TRBJ1-6; D is unclear. Trimming took 6 bases from V and 6 from J, leaving 15 bases between them. Germline lookup yields CDR1 MNHEY and CDR2 SVGAGI. This CDR3 region has 15 residues. CDR3 in amino acids: CASRTFGIGNSPLHF. The CDR3 DNA is TGTGCCAGCAGAACCTTTGGCATTGGTAATTCACCCCTCCACTTT.

The chain uses TRBV5-4 and TRBJ1-1; 10 bases agree with TRBD1. The CDR3 runs to 15 residues. From germline, CDR1 is SGHNT and CDR2 YYREEE (reference sequence). Losses at the gene ends were 0 bases for V and 3 bases for J; bases not matched to a gene: 2. The chain's CDR3 is CASSLGQGAYTEAFF. CDR3 sequence (DNA): TGTGCCAGCAGCTTGGGACAGGGGGCATACACTGAAGCTTTCTTT.

This clonotype was seen a few times. This chain joins TRBV7-9 and TRBJ1-4; D call uncertain. Trimming shortened V by 3 bases and J by 8 bases, and 16 bases separated the two germline ends. Per germline, CDR1 SEHNR and CDR2 FQNEAQ (reference sequence). The CDR3 is 15 amino acids. The CDR3 sequence is CASSLGRGSGEKLFF. The CDR3 DNA reads as TGTGCCAGCAGCTTGGGCCGGGGATCGGGGGAAAAACTGTTTTTT.

This clonotype has a handful of counts. J is TRBJ1-1 and V is TRBV29-1, with D possibly being TRBD1 (6 bases). V lost 0 bases and J 10 bases, leaving 18 bases between the germline ends. CDR3 size: 14 residues. Germline V gene data show CDR1 as SQVTM and CDR2 as ANQGSEA. CDR3 coding DNA: TGCAGCGTTGAAGATCCGGGGGCTGTTGGGAGAGCTTTCTTT. It specifies CSVEDPGAVGRAFF.

A few counts support this clonotype. The CDR3 sequence is CASSWLDEQYF. The CDR3 region has the DNA TGTGCCAGCAGCTGGCTGGACGAGCAGTACTTC. The chain joins TRBV7-9 to TRBJ2-7, with D unresolved. This CDR3 has 11 amino acids. Trimming shortened V by 4 bases and J by 5 bases, and 6 bases separated the two germline ends. Germline CDR1 SEHNR, CDR2 FQNEAQ (reference sequence).

The table lists this clonotype with a few counts. The genes are TRBV28 and TRBJ2-5, with 9 bases lining up with TRBD2. The germline V gene has CDR1 MDHEN and CDR2 SYDVKM. This CDR3 region has 16 residues. V trimming: 5 bases; J trimming: 4 bases; junction bases outside the gene matches: 11. As DNA, the CDR3 is TGTGCCAGCAGTACATTAGCGGGGGAGGGGACAGAGACCCAGTACTTC. This gives the protein CASSTLAGEGTETQYF.

Only a few counts were recorded for this clonotype. The chain links TRBV7-8 to TRBJ2-6, with D possibly TRBD2 on 5 matching bases. The V end was cut by 5 bases, the J end by 2 bases, with 13 bases between. The germline V gene encodes CDR1 SGHVS and CDR2 FQNEAQ. This CDR3 region has 16 residues. This chain's CDR3 is CASSEGAPTGANVLTF. The CDR3, as DNA: TGTGCCAGCAGCGAGGGAGCGCCGACTGGGGCCAACGTCCTGACTTTC.

A few counts support this clonotype. The V gene is TRBV3-1, the J gene TRBJ2-3, with 7 bases matching TRBD2. The V segment lost 2 bases and the J segment 2 bases; nucleotides outside the gene matches: 4. Germline V gene data show CDR1 as LGHDT and CDR2 as YNNKEL (reference sequence). CDR3 length: 15 amino acids. CDR3 sequence (DNA): TGTGCCAGCAGCCAACAAGCGGGGTCCACAGATACGCAGTATTTT. Its protein product is CASSQQAGSTDTQYF.

There are a few counts of this clonotype. The V gene is TRBV20-1, the J gene TRBJ2-5, with 13 bases identical to TRBD2. This CDR3 contains 15 residues. The J segment lost 5 bases and the V segment lost 7 bases, leaving 10 bases of the junction unmatched. Germline CDR1 is DFQATT and CDR2 is SNEGSKA (reference sequence). The CDR3 here is CSVSRLAGGQETQYF. The CDR3 bases are TGCAGTGTCAGCCGACTAGCGGGGGGCCAGGAGACCCAGTACTTC.

J is TRBJ1-5 and V is TRBV20-1; 9 nucleotides match TRBD1. The CDR3 contains 16 residues. J gave up 1 base and V 0 bases, and 4 bases lay outside the gene matches. Germline V gene lookup returns CDR1 DFQATT and CDR2 SNEGSKA (reference sequence). CDR3 nucleotides: TGCAGTGCTAGAGAGCTCGGACAGGGGAGCAATCAGCCCCAGCATTTT. Residues: CSARELGQGSNQPQHF.

This clonotype was picked up a small number of times. The chain joins TRBV7-2 to TRBJ2-1; D possibly matches TRBD1 or TRBD2 (5 bases each). Per the germline V gene, CDR1 is SGHTA and CDR2 is FQGNSA. The V end was cut by 6 bases, the J end by 5 bases, with 20 bases between. This CDR3 has 16 residues. CDR3 sequence reads: CASSKDPGRRNNEQFF. CDR3 DNA sequence: TGTGCCAGCAGTAAAGATCCGGGACGTAGAAACAATGAGCAGTTCTTC.

The rearrangement joins TRBV11-1 to TRBJ2-7; D is undetermined. V dropped 5 bases and J dropped 3 bases, with 26 bases sitting between them. The CDR3 loop spans 18 amino acids. Germline V lookup: CDR1 SGHAT, CDR2 FQDESV (reference sequence). The CDR3 DNA follows: TGTGCCAGCAGCCCGCGAGTGACTTGGGTGATGCCTAACTACGAGCAGTACTTC. Translation: CASSPRVTWVMPNYEQYF.

V usage is TRBV11-2 and J usage is TRBJ2-7; 7 bases agree with TRBD1. Trimming removed 0 bases from V and 4 bases from J; junction bases left unmatched: 6. Germline CDR1 SGHAT, CDR2 FQNNGV. The CDR3 is made up of 15 amino acids. CDR3 loop: CASSLDGQVEYEQYF. CDR3 nucleotide sequence: TGTGCCAGCAGCTTAGATGGACAGGTTGAATACGAGCAGTACTTC.

Only a few counts were recorded for this clonotype. This sequence joins TRBV14 and TRBJ2-7, with D unclear. The CDR3 covers 16 residues. Per the germline V gene, CDR1 is SGHDN and CDR2 is FVKESK. Between the trimmed V and J ends, which lost 0 bases and 5 bases, there was a span of 17 bases. The CDR3: CASSQDDTPVLHEQYV. The DNA for the CDR3 is TGTGCCAGCAGCCAAGATGATACCCCCGTCTTGCACGAGCAGTACGTC.

This clonotype was counted a few times. The rearrangement uses TRBV5-1 and TRBJ2-3; unclear D gene. The CDR3 has 15 amino acids. Germline CDR1 and CDR2: SGHRS and YFSETQ. The V end was cut by 2 bases, the J end by 2 bases, with 12 bases between. CDR3 in DNA: TGCGCCAGCAGCTTTGGATTAGCAATCACAGATACGCAGTATTTT. It specifies CASSFGLAITDTQYF.

This clonotype was found a few times. The CDR3 DNA sequence: TGCAGTGCTAGAGCCTTACAGGAGACATATGCCAATCAGCCCCAGCATTTT. It specifies CSARALQETYANQPQHF. The V call is TRBV20-1, the J call TRBJ1-5; D is possibly TRBD1 (5 bases). Germline CDR1 is DFQATT and CDR2 is SNEGSKA (reference sequence). The CDR3 totals 17 residues. Deletions cut 1 base from V and 3 bases from J, with 19 bases between.

Details on this clonotype: It may be a read error: a sequence one base away is much more abundant. J is TRBJ2-2 and V is TRBV7-2; possible D gene TRBD2, 5 bases. The germline CDR1 and CDR2 sequences are SGHTA and FQGNSA. The CDR3 spans 14 residues. Trimming removed 5 bases at V and 9 bases at J, with 16 bases between. The CDR3 loop reads CASSEGVGAWELFF. Here the CDR3 DNA reads TGTGCCAGCAGCGAGGGCGTCGGAGCCTGGGAGCTGTTTTTT.

The sample holds a few counts of this clonotype. The chain employs TRBV19 and TRBJ2-7; TRBD1 agrees at 8 bases. This CDR3 has 15 amino acids. J gave up 0 bases and V 4 bases, and 5 bases lay outside the gene matches. The germline CDR1 and CDR2 sequences are LNHDA and SQIVND (reference sequence). The CDR3 is CASSTGQGGSYEQYF. The CDR3 DNA reads as TGTGCCAGTAGTACAGGACAGGGAGGCTCCTACGAGCAGTACTTC.

The V call is TRBV20-1, the J call TRBJ1-6; no clear D gene. Per germline, CDR1 DFQATT and CDR2 SNEGSKA (reference sequence). The CDR3 covers 14 residues. V was clipped by 2 bases and J by 7 bases, with 12 bases between them. The DNA for the CDR3 is TGCAGTGCTAGACGAGATATGGAGAATTCACCCCTCCACTTT. Protein sequence: CSARRDMENSPLHF.

The sample holds a few counts of this clonotype. The chain couples TRBV5-1 to TRBJ2-7; the D gene is possibly TRBD1 (6 bases). CDR1 is SGHRS and CDR2 is YFSETQ in the germline V gene. The V end was cut by 1 base, the J end by 3 bases, with 26 bases between. The CDR3 length is 19 residues. The CDR3 here is CASSLKQGRLDWGIYEQYV. The CDR3 DNA is TGCGCCAGCAGCTTGAAACAGGGACGACTGGATTGGGGAATCTACGAGCAGTACGTC.

In this sample, this clonotype turned up a few times. The chain couples TRBV6-1 to TRBJ1-5; maybe TRBD1 (5 bases). Trimming stripped 3 bases from V and 3 bases from J, with 18 bases between. Germline assignment: CDR1 MNHNS and CDR2 SASEGT. The CDR3 is 17 amino acids. CDR3 amino acids: CASSDRQTFSDNQPQHF. The CDR3 DNA sequence: TGTGCCAGCAGTGACCGACAGACGTTTTCCGACAATCAGCCCCAGCATTTT.

The CDR3 nucleotides are TGTGCCAGCAGTTCCGCGGGGCATCAGCCCCAGCATTTT. Encoded protein: CASSSAGHQPQHF. This sequence joins TRBV6-2 or TRBV6-3 and TRBJ1-5, with D maybe TRBD1 (5 bases). The CDR3 is made up of 13 amino acids. CDR1 is MNHEY, CDR2 SVGEGT, per germline. Trimming pared 4 bases from V and 5 bases from J, leaving 9 bases between.